This note documents a single TCR beta chain sequence. This entry comes from a study of blood T cell repertoires in COVID-19. Study summary: Some COVID-19 samples were acute and others convalescent; all came from the United States, Italy and Spain.

The CDR3 runs to 11 residues. The V end was cut by 7 bases, the J end by 0 bases, with 6 bases between. Germline V gene data show CDR1 as SQVTM and CDR2 as ANQGSEA. Clones were sequenced by immunoSEQ multiplex PCR, and TCRdb holds only the in-frame ones, with some missing. Seen here are 55,000 to 70,000 clones, 88% observed once, and the top ten hold around 10%. The TCR was taken from a woman aged 40 to 50 who had recovered from COVID-19. Sequenced material: PBMCs or T cells enriched from blood (not recorded which). The chain is built from TRBV29-1 and TRBJ1-1; tentative D call: TRBD1 (5 bases). The CDR3 is CSGTLNTEAFF. For the CDR3, the DNA is TGCAGCGGGACATTGAACACTGAAGCTTTCTTT. Looking up the rest from reference TRBV29-1 and TRBJ1-1 gives the full variable domain: SAVISQKPSRDICQRGTSLTIQCQVDSQVTMMFWYRQQPGQSLTLIATANQGSEATYESGFVIDKFPISRPNLTFSTLTVSNMSPEDSSIYLCSGTLNTEAFFGQGTRLTVV.